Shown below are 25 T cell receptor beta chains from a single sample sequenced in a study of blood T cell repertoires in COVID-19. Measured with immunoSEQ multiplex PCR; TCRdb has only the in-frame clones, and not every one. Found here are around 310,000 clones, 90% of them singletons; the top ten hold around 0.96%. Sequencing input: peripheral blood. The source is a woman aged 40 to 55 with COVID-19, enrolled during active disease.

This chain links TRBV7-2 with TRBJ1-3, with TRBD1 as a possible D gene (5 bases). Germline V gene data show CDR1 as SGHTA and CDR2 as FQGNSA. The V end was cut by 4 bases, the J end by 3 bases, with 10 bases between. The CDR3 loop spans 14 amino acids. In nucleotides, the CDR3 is TGTGCCAGCAGCTCCCTGGGGGGTGGAAACACCATATATTTT. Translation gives CASSSLGGGNTIYF.

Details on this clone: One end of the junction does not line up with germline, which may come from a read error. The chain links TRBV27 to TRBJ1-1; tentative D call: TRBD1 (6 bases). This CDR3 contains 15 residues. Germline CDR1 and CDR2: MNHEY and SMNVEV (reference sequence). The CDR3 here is CAGSLLGAAKNEAFF. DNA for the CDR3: TGTGCCGGCAGTTTATTGGGGGCAGCAAAAAATGAAGCTTTCTTT.

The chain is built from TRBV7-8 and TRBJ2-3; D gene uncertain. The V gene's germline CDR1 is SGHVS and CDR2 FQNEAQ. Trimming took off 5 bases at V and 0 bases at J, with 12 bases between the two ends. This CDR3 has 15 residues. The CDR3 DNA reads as TGTGCCAGCAGCCCCCGGTTTCGGAGCACAGATACGCAGTATTTT. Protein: CASSPRFRSTDTQYF.

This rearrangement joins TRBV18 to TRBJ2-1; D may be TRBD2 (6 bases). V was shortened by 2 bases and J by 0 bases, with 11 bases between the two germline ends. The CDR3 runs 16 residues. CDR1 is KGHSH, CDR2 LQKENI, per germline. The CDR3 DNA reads TGTGCCAGCTCACCATCCGCGGGAAGCTCCTACAATGAGCAGTTCTTC. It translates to CASSPSAGSSYNEQFF.

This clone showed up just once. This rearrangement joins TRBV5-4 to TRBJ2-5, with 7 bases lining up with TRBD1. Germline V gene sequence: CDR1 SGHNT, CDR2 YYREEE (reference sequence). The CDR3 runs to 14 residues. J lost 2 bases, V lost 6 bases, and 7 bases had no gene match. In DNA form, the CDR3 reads TGTGCCAGCACCCAACAGGGGCCTCAAGAGACCCAGTACTTC. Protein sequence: CASTQQGPQETQYF.

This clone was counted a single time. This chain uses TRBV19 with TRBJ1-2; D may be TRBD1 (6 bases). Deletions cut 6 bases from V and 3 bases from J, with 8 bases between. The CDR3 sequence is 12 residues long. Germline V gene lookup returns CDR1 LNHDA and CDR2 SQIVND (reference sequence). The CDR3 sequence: CASSRTDYGYTF. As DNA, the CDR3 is TGTGCCAGTAGCCGGACAGACTATGGCTACACCTTC.

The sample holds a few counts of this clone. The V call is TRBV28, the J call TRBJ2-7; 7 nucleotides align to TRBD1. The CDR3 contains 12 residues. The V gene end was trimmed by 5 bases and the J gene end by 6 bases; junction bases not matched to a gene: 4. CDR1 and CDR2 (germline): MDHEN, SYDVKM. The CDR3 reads CASSATGREQYF. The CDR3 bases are TGTGCCAGCAGTGCGACAGGGCGCGAGCAGTACTTC.

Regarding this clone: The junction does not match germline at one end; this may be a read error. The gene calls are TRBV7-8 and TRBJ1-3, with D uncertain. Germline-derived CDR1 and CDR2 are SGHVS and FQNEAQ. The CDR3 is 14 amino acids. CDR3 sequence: CASSIAGDGNTIYF. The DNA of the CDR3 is TGTGCCAGCAGCATAGCGGGAGATGGAAACACCATATATTTT.

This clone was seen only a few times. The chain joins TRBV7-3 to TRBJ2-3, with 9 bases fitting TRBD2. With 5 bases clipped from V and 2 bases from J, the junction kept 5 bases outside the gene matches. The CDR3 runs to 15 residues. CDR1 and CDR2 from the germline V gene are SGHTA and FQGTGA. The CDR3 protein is CASSPLAGNTDTQYF. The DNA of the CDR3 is TGTGCCAGCAGCCCTCTAGCGGGAAACACAGATACGCAGTATTTT.

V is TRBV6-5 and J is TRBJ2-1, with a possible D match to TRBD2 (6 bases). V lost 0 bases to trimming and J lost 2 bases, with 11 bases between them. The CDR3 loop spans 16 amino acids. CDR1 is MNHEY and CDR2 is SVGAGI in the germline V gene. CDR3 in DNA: TGTGCCAGCAGTTACTCGAGTAGGGAGGCCTACAATGAGCAGTTCTTC. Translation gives CASSYSSREAYNEQFF.

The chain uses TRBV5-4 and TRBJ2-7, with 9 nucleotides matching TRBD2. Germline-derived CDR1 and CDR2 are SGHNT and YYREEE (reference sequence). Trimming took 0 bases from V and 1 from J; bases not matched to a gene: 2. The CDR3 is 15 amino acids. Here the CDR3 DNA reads TGTGCCAGCAGCTTGGGACTAGCGGAATCCTACGAGCAGTACTTC. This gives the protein CASSLGLAESYEQYF.

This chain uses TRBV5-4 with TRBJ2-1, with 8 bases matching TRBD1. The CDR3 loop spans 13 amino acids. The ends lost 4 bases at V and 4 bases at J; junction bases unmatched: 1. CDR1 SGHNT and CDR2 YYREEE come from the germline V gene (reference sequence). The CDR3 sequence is CASSGQGYNEQFF. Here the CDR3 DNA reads TGTGCCAGCAGCGGACAGGGATACAATGAGCAGTTCTTC.

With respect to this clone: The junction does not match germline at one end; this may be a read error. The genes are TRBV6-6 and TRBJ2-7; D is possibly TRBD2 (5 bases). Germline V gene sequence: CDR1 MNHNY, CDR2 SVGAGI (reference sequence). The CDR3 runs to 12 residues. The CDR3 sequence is CASSTWETTWNF. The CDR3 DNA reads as TGTGCCAGCAGTACATGGGAGACTACATGGAATTTC.

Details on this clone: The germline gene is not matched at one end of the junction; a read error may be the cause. The CDR3 nucleotides read TGTGCCAGCAGTGACTCCCACAGTACAAGGGGTGCTGGCTACACCTTC. It translates to CASSDSHSTRGAGYTF. This chain connects TRBV6-2 or TRBV6-3 to TRBJ1-2, with D possibly being TRBD1 (5 bases). This CDR3 has 16 amino acids. Germline lookup yields CDR1 MNHEY and CDR2 SVGEGT.

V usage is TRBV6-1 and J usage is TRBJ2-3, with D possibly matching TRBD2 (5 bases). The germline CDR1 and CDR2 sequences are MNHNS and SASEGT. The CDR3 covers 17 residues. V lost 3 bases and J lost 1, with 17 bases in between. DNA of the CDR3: TGTGCCAGCAGTGACATCGGGGTTCGAAGCGGCACAGATACGCAGTATTTT. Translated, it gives CASSDIGVRSGTDTQYF.

CDR3 residues: CATSRSFYEKLFF. The CDR3 DNA reads as TGTGCCACCAGCAGAAGCTTCTACGAAAAACTGTTTTTT. The V call is TRBV15, the J call TRBJ1-4; no clear D gene. The CDR3 contains 13 residues. Germline V gene lookup returns CDR1 LNHNV and CDR2 YYDKDF (reference sequence). Trimming pared 2 bases from V and 8 bases from J, leaving 9 bases between. Full variable domain (remainder filled in from reference TRBV15 and TRBJ1-4): DAMVIQNPRYQVTQFGKPVTLSCSQTLNHNVMYWYQQKSSQAPKLLFHYYDKDFNNEADTPDNFQSRRPNTSFCFLDIRSPGLGDTAMYLCATSRSFYEKLFFGSGTQLSVL.

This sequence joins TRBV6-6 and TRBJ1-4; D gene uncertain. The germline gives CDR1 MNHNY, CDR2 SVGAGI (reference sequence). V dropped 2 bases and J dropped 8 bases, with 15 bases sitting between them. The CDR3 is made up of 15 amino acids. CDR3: CASSYVSTQWEKLFF. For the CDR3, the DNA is TGTGCCAGCAGTTACGTGTCAACACAGTGGGAAAAACTGTTTTTT.

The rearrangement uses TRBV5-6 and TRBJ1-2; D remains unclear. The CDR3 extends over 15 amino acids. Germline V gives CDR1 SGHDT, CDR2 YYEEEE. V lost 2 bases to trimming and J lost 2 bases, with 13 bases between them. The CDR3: CASSFTAILNYGYTF. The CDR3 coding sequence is TGTGCCAGCAGCTTTACAGCAATATTAAACTATGGCTACACCTTC. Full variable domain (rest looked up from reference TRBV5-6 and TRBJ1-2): DAGVTQSPTHLIKTRGQQVTLRCSPKSGHDTVSWYQQALGQGPQFIFQYYEEEERQRGNFPDRFSGHQFPNYSSELNVNALLLGDSALYLCASSFTAILNYGYTFGSGTRLTVV.

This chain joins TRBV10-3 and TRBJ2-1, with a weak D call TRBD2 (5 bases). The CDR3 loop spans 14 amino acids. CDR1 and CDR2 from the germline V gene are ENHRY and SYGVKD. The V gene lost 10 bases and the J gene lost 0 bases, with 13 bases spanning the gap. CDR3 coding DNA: TGTGCCACCGAAAGCGGAGCCTCCTACAATGAGCAGTTCTTC. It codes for CATESGASYNEQFF.

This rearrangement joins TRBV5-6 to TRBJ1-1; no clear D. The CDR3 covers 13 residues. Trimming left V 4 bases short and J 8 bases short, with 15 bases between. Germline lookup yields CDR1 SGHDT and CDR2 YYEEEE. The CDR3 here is CASSLPVVREAFF. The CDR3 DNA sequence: TGTGCCAGCAGCCTTCCTGTGGTCCGGGAAGCTTTCTTT.

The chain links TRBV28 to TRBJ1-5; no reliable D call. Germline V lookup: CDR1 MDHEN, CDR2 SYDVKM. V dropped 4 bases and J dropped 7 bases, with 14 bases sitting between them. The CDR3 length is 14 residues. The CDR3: CASSSGGGRQPQHF. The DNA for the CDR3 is TGTGCCAGCAGTTCAGGAGGAGGGAGACAGCCCCAGCATTTT.

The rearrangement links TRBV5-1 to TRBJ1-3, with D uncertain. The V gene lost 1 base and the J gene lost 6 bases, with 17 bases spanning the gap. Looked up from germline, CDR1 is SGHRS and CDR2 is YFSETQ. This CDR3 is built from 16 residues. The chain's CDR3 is CASSLSGVGVENTIYF. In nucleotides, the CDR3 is TGCGCCAGCAGCTTGAGCGGCGTCGGGGTGGAAAACACCATATATTTT.

The CDR3 DNA sequence: TGTGCCAGCAGTTTGGGCAGTCCCCAAGAGACCCAGTACTTC. As protein: CASSLGSPQETQYF. The genes are TRBV27 and TRBJ2-5; no clear D gene. CDR1 MNHEY and CDR2 SMNVEV come from the germline V gene (reference sequence). Trimming stripped 3 bases from V and 1 base from J, with 9 bases between. The CDR3 has 14 residues.

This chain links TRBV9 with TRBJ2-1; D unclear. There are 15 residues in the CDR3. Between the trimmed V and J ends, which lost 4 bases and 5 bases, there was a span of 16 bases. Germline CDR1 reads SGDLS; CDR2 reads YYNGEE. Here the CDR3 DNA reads TGTGCCAGCAGCCCTGGCCGCAAGGCGGACAATGAGCAGTTCTTC. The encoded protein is CASSPGRKADNEQFF.

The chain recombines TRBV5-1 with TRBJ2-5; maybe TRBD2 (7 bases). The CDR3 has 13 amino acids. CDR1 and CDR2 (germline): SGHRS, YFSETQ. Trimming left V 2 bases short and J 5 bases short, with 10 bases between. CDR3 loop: CASSFGGRETQYF. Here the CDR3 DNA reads TGCGCCAGCAGCTTCGGGGGGCGGGAGACCCAGTACTTC.